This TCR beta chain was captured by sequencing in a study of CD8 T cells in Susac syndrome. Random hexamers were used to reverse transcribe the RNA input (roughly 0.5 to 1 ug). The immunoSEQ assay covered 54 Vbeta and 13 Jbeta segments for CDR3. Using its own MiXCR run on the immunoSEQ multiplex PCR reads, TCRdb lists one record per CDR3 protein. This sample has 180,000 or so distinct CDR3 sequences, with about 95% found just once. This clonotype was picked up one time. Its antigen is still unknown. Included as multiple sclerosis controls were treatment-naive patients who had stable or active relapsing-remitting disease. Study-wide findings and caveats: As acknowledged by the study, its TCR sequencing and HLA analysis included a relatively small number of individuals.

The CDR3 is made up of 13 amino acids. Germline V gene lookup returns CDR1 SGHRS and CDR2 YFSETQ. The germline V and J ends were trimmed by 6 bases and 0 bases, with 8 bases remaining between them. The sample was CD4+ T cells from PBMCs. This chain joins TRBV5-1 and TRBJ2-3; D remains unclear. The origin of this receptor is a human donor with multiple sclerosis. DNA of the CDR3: TGCGCCAGCACCCTGAGGAGCACAGATACGCAGTATTTT. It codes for CASTLRSTDTQYF.